Listed below are T cell receptor beta chains from one sample, sequenced in a study of T cell repertoires in cytomegalovirus infection. TCRdb passed the reads through MiXCR, listing each CDR3 protein once. The repertoire holds roughly 160,000 distinct CDR3 sequences, with about 22% as singletons. Their recognized antigens are unknown. The source material was CD8+ T cells from cultured PBMCs, sampled from culture after CMV antigen stimulation. The receptor set was obtained from a human donor in good health (CMV status not recorded). Some clones in this sample may be carry-over from other donors' samples. CDR3s leave out the opening cysteine and the closing phenylalanine or tryptophan. A D gene is named only where the DNA matches it firmly.

>18|TRBJ2-1|TRBD2|TRBV7-8
ASSLARLAGGHLSYNEQF
>17|TRBJ2-1|TRBD2|TRBV6-5
ASSYVRGSPGLVFDEQF
>13|TRBJ1-1|NA|TRBV7-9
ASSRGTPKNTEAF
>13|TRBJ1-1|NA|TRBV7-9
ASSSRGGANTEAF
>14|TRBJ1-1|NA|TRBV7-6
ASSPGGRVMRTEAF
>13|TRBJ2-7|NA|TRBV6-2/TRBV6-3
ASSYSQGSYYEQY
>13|TRBJ1-5|TRBD1|TRBV7-8
ASTQDRGPSQPQH
>14|TRBJ2-7|NA|TRBV11-1
ASSLALSAVSYEQY
>12|TRBJ2-7|TRBD1|TRBV7-2
ASSLDGTAYEQY
>12|TRBJ1-1|NA|TRBV6-2/TRBV6-3
ASSYAGVNTEAF
>12|TRBJ2-1|NA|TRBV12-3/TRBV12-4
ASSLSGAGNEQF
>14|TRBJ2-3|NA|TRBV12-3/TRBV12-4
ASSPRTPWYLHTQY
>12|TRBJ2-3|NA|TRBV7-8
ASAREGSTDTQY
>13|TRBJ1-2|NA|TRBV5-4
ASSLSVGPNYGYT
>16|TRBJ1-6|NA|TRBV7-8
ASSTGLPESSYNSPLH
>14|TRBJ1-5|TRBD1|TRBV12-3/TRBV12-4
ASSSRDRGLNQPQH
>14|TRBJ2-3|NA|TRBV6-5
ASSTSGGPLTDTQY
>13|TRBJ1-5|NA|TRBV27
ASSLGGNSNQPQH
>14|TRBJ2-3|TRBD1|TRBV7-9
ASSPRTGPWKDTQY
>9|TRBJ1-2|TRBD1|TRBV5-5
ASRGQDGYT
>12|TRBJ2-5|TRBD1|TRBV9
ASSTGTDQETQY
>13|TRBJ1-4|NA|TRBV7-9
ASSAVQGSREKLF
>12|TRBJ1-4|TRBD1|TRBV10-3
AISRQGSDEKLF
>10|TRBJ2-1|TRBD1|TRBV7-8
ASSYGTGSQF
>11|TRBJ1-5|TRBD1|TRBV28
ASRQGLSQPQH
>13|TRBJ1-4|NA|TRBV7-8
ASSLGRGQGEKLF
>12|TRBJ1-4|NA|TRBV6-1
ASVMGGANEKLF
>12|TRBJ1-1|NA|TRBV4-1
ASSQDRRDTEAF
>11|TRBJ2-7|NA|TRBV7-2
ACRDGSFYEQY
>11|TRBJ1-2|NA|TRBV12-3/TRBV12-4
ASSFPMGYGYT
>15|TRBJ2-2|NA|TRBV7-9
ASSFVRDNANTGELF
>13|TRBJ2-3|NA|TRBV7-2
ASSLVGYFTDTQY
>17|TRBJ2-3|TRBD1|TRBV7-9
ASSPKFDRDVSNTDTQY
>10|TRBJ1-5|NA|TRBV19
ASSIDGQPQH
>14|TRBJ2-3|NA|TRBV4-3
ASSQEEGQITDTQY
>13|TRBJ1-2|NA|TRBV2
ASSEWQGRHYGYT
>10|TRBJ1-5|NA|TRBV12-3/TRBV12-4
ASSLSAGPEH
>12|TRBJ2-5|TRBD1|TRBV12-3/TRBV12-4
ASSGGQGEETQY
>11|TRBJ2-3|NA|TRBV11-2
ASSLAQVDTQY
>12|TRBJ1-1|TRBD1|TRBV28
ASTILGQGSEAF
>11|TRBJ2-3|NA|TRBV12-3/TRBV12-4
ASSFLVTDTQY
>13|TRBJ1-6|NA|TRBV7-6
ASSFGSSYNSPLH
>11|TRBJ1-5|NA|TRBV9
ASSVSGNQPQH
>13|TRBJ2-3|TRBD1|TRBV7-2
ASSADRDSTDTQY
>12|TRBJ1-1|NA|TRBV29-1
SVGPVRLNTEAF
>14|TRBJ1-2|TRBD1|TRBV27
ASSFSGGGAFYGYT
>13|TRBJ2-3|NA|TRBV7-8
ASSLVVGTVTTQY
>9|TRBJ2-1|NA|TRBV7-4
ATTLGNEQF
>12|TRBJ2-5|TRBD1|TRBV12-3/TRBV12-4
ASSPQGAWGTQY
>14|TRBJ2-1|NA|TRBV24-1
ATSDLSTEPLTEQF
>11|TRBJ1-5|TRBD1|TRBV7-9
ASSLTGVQPQH
>15|TRBJ2-3|TRBD2|TRBV7-2
ASSLGLAGGLEDTQY
>15|TRBJ1-1|NA|TRBV7-8
ASSYGTTGLLRTEAF
>15|TRBJ1-5|TRBD1|TRBV4-1
ASSQERRTGGGQPQH
>11|TRBJ2-2|NA|TRBV29-1
SAMILNTGELF
>12|TRBJ1-3|NA|TRBV12-3/TRBV12-4
ASSLGGDRNTIY
>13|TRBJ2-1|NA|TRBV7-2
ANSLVYNSYNEQF